This T cell receptor beta chain was sequenced in a study of shared clonotypes between healthy human individuals. Overall study findings and caveats: Clonotype sharing levels among donors were expected to vary with sequencing depth.

The germline V gene encodes CDR1 SGHTA and CDR2 FQGNSA. The CDR3 totals 14 residues. Trimming pared 1 base from V and 6 bases from J, leaving 12 bases between. Deep-level assay runs were performed. Authors' processing steps: Junction-only sequences without quality scores came from ImmunoSEQ, so filtering differed. Sequencing was performed with immunoSEQ multiplex PCR; in TCRdb, only in-frame clones are kept and a portion is missing. For V, J and clone size, that table is used; D and trimming come from the DNA. The sample holds millions of clones, around 95% seen once. This clone occurred once. What it binds is unknown.

Input material: naive CD4+ T cells sorted from blood. The subset denotes: CD45RA+ positively selected. The genes are TRBV7-2 and TRBJ2-5; D unclear. The sequence was collected from a man aged 18 to 29 in good health. CDR3 bases: TGTGCCAGCAGCTTAGAAGGGCCCTCGAAGACCCAGTACTTC. Translating it yields CASSLEGPSKTQYF.